The rows below give T cell receptor beta chains drawn from one sample of a study of post-analysis software for immune sequencing data. TCRdb reprocessed the PCR reads with MiXCR, giving one entry per CDR3 protein. The data contain about 460,000 distinct CDR3 sequences, approximately 45% of them singletons. Material for sequencing was blood. Receptor source: a girl aged 10-17 years with multiple sclerosis. The conserved cysteine and the conserved F or W are not part of the CDR3 here. Fields, in order: V gene, CDR3 protein.

v_gene: TRBV13; CDR3aa: ASSHPGIHEQY
v_gene: TRBV29-1; CDR3aa: SVSPENTEAF
v_gene: TRBV6-2/TRBV6-3; CDR3aa: ASSSRTVLTSGANVLT
v_gene: TRBV4-1; CDR3aa: ASSTRYFVGDGYT
v_gene: TRBV6-5; CDR3aa: ASGGYRNQYGYT
v_gene: TRBV6-1; CDR3aa: ASSARLTGFSNQPQH
v_gene: TRBV29-1; CDR3aa: SVPGQGAREQF
v_gene: TRBV10-3; CDR3aa: AISTPGLAGFNEQF
v_gene: TRBV4-3; CDR3aa: ASSQDPTSGRNHNEQF
v_gene: TRBV7-9; CDR3aa: ASSARVSETQY
v_gene: TRBV7-9; CDR3aa: ASSFGAEQY
v_gene: TRBV3-1; CDR3aa: ASSPGLAGANEQF